The clone carrying this T cell receptor beta chain turned up a few times. An end of the junction differs from the germline gene, which may be a read error. A second 7 to 11 cycle PCR used barcoded and J-beta primers. TCRdb reprocessed the 5' RACE reads via MiXCR and lists one record per CDR3 protein. The data show 750,000 to 850,000 distinct CDR3 sequences, 20% to 25% seen once. This sample is drawn from a study of blood T cells in healthy people across ages. The same sample was also studied in work on T cells of mothers and their children.

Sample: blood. This sequence originates from a boy under 18 in good health.

Here the CDR3 DNA reads TGTGCCCGGAGTGCGGGTCGAGGTGAAAAACTGTTTTTT. Translation gives CARSAGRGEKLFF. This rearrangement joins TRBV30 to TRBJ1-4; D is uncertain. The germline gives CDR1 GTSNPN, CDR2 SVGIG (reference sequence). The CDR3 covers 13 residues.